This T cell receptor beta chain was captured in a study of cytomegalovirus exposure and HLA in healthy donors. Primers for the PCR totalled 60 Vbeta and 13 Jbeta. The method was immunoSEQ multiplex PCR; TCRdb's version includes in-frame clones alone and lacks a portion of them. The data show some 130,000 clones, around 77% seen once. The sequence was obtained from a male donor in good health and CMV-seropositive. What was sequenced was PBMCs.

In DNA, the CDR3 is TGTGCCAGCAGCTCCCGGGACAGACAGTTCTTC. Encoded protein: CASSSRDRQFF. The chain carries TRBV7-9 and TRBJ2-1, with 7 bases fitting TRBD1. V lost 4 bases and J lost 13; bases outside the gene matches: 4. The CDR3 runs to 11 residues. Germline V CDR1 and CDR2: SEHNR, FQNEAQ (reference sequence).